The rows below give T cell receptor beta chains drawn from one sample of a study of T cell repertoires in cytomegalovirus infection. These receptors are not linked to any known antigen. TCRdb analysed the reads with MiXCR anew, one entry per CDR3 protein. The sample holds 700,000 to 850,000 distinct CDR3 sequences, approximately 30% seen once. The specimen was cultured CD8+ T cells from PBMCs, collected from culture after CMV antigen stimulation. The receptors here all came from a human donor in good health (CMV status not recorded). Some clones in this sample may be carry-over from other donors' samples. Each CDR3 is given with its conserved first and last residue. D genes are given only for firm matches. Some rows have no size entry. The others give once, few or many, or a class for an expanded clone.

J: TRBJ2-7; size: once; V: TRBV12-3/TRBV12-4; D: -; DNA: TGTGCCAGCAGTTTAGTAGGACAGATTCCCTACGAGCAGTACTTC; CDR3: CASSLVGQIPYEQYF
J: TRBJ1-1; size: -; V: TRBV4-1; D: TRBD1; DNA: TGCGCCAGCAGCCAAAAGACAGGGTGGCTTTCTATGAACACTGAAGCTTTCTTT; CDR3: CASSQKTGWLSMNTEAFF
J: TRBJ1-2; size: few; V: TRBV28; D: TRBD1; DNA: TGTGCCAGCAGTTTGAGTGGGACAGGGGATAATGGCTACACCTTC; CDR3: CASSLSGTGDNGYTF
J: TRBJ2-1; size: -; V: TRBV7-6; D: TRBD2; DNA: TGTGCCGGCAGCTTAGCTCCCTGGCGGGGGGGACGGGATGAGCAGTTCTTC; CDR3: CAGSLAPWRGGRDEQFF
J: TRBJ2-3; size: -; V: TRBV4-1; D: -; DNA: TGCGCCAGCAGCCAAGATCTAGGGGCACAAGATACGCAGTATTTT; CDR3: CASSQDLGAQDTQYF
J: TRBJ2-7; size: few; V: TRBV2; D: TRBD1; DNA: TGTGCCAGCACCGGGGACAGGGTAGGGTACGAGCAGTACTTC; CDR3: CASTGDRVGYEQYF
J: TRBJ1-1; size: -; V: TRBV27; D: -; DNA: TGTGCCAGTAGATTTGGGGTCGGGGAGAGCGACACTGAAGCTTTCTTT; CDR3: CASRFGVGESDTEAFF
J: TRBJ1-1; size: few; V: TRBV27; D: -; DNA: TGTGCCAGCAGCCCGGACCCTCGGGACACTGAAGCTTTCTTT; CDR3: CASSPDPRDTEAFF
J: TRBJ2-1; size: -; V: TRBV5-1; D: TRBD2; DNA: TGCGCCAGCAGCTTGGTTTCTAGCGGGGGGCCTAAGAGCTCCTACAATGAGCAGTTCTTC; CDR3: CASSLVSSGGPKSSYNEQFF
J: TRBJ1-4; size: few; V: TRBV7-9; D: -; DNA: TGTGCCAGCAGATCCTTGGGAGCTAATGAAAAACTGTTTTTT; CDR3: CASRSLGANEKLFF
J: TRBJ1-6; size: few; V: TRBV5-1; D: TRBD1; DNA: TGCGCCAGCAGCCAAATGACAGGGTACGATTCACCCCTCCACTTT; CDR3: CASSQMTGYDSPLHF
J: TRBJ1-1; size: -; V: TRBV28; D: TRBD1; DNA: TGTGCCAGCAGCATACAGGGGGGCGGTGTAGCTTTCTTT; CDR3: CASSIQGGGVAFF
J: TRBJ2-1; size: -; V: TRBV6-5; D: -; DNA: TGTGCCAGCAGTCGTACAGGGGGGGGGATCTACAATGAGCAGTTCTTC; CDR3: CASSRTGGGIYNEQFF
J: TRBJ1-6; size: -; V: TRBV27; D: -; DNA: TGTGCCAGCAGTACCGGGAGCTCCTATAATTCACCCCTCCACTTT; CDR3: CASSTGSSYNSPLHF
J: TRBJ2-5; size: many; V: TRBV7-9; D: -; DNA: TGTGCCAGCAGCCCGCGGGACATTCAAGAGACCCAGTACTTC; CDR3: CASSPRDIQETQYF
J: TRBJ2-1; size: few; V: TRBV28; D: -; DNA: TGTGCCAGCAGTTTATCCCTCCAGAGGGGGCGGGGGAATGAGCAGTTCTTC; CDR3: CASSLSLQRGRGNEQFF
J: TRBJ1-6; size: -; V: TRBV10-1; D: TRBD1; DNA: TGCGCCAGCAGTTTATACAGGGGAGGGAATTCACCCCTCCACTTT; CDR3: CASSLYRGGNSPLHF
J: TRBJ1-5; size: -; V: TRBV6-1; D: -; DNA: TGTGCCAGCAGCGCTTTGGACAGCTCTAATCAGCCCCAGCATTTT; CDR3: CASSALDSSNQPQHF
J: TRBJ2-5; size: many; V: TRBV7-8; D: -; DNA: TGTGCCAGCAGCTTACCTATGACAGGGAGGAATGAGGAGACCCAGTACTTC; CDR3: CASSLPMTGRNEETQYF
J: TRBJ2-7; size: many; V: TRBV7-2; D: -; DNA: TGTGCCAGCAGCCCTATTGGGCCTGGATTCGAGCAGTACTTC; CDR3: CASSPIGPGFEQYF
J: TRBJ1-2; size: few; V: TRBV18; D: -; DNA: TGTGCCAGCTCACCCATCCCCGGTACTCCAGACTATGGCTACACCTTC; CDR3: CASSPIPGTPDYGYTF
J: TRBJ2-7; size: once; V: TRBV11-2; D: TRBD2; DNA: TGTGCCAACAGCTCACTAGCGGGGGGCCCCTACGAGCAGTACTTC; CDR3: CANSSLAGGPYEQYF
J: TRBJ2-5; size: few; V: TRBV10-1; D: TRBD1; DNA: TGCGCCAGCCCGGGACAGGGGAAAGGGACCCAGTACTTC; CDR3: CASPGQGKGTQYF
J: TRBJ2-5; size: -; V: TRBV5-3; D: -; DNA: TGTGCCAGCAGCCCTCGGACCCTACGGGAGACCCGGTACTTC; CDR3: CASSPRTLRETRYF
J: TRBJ2-5; size: -; V: TRBV7-2; D: -; DNA: TGTGCCAGCAGGCCACAGGGGGGGAAGACCCAGTACTTC; CDR3: CASRPQGGKTQYF
J: TRBJ1-1; size: few; V: TRBV11-1; D: -; DNA: TGTGCCAGCAGCTTAGCTGGCTTCATGAACACTGAAGCTTTCTTT; CDR3: CASSLAGFMNTEAFF
J: TRBJ2-4; size: -; V: TRBV6-5; D: -; DNA: TGTGCCAGCAGTTACGGCCCCTATGGGAACATTCAGTACTTC; CDR3: CASSYGPYGNIQYF
J: TRBJ2-1; size: -; V: TRBV27; D: -; DNA: TGTGCCAGCAGTTTTTCGCAGGGAAACAATGAGCAGTTCTTC; CDR3: CASSFSQGNNEQFF
J: TRBJ1-1; size: few; V: TRBV25-1; D: TRBD1; DNA: TGTGCCAGCAGTGGACCGGGACAGGGGGCGGGTAGGTACACTGAAGCTTTCTTT; CDR3: CASSGPGQGAGRYTEAFF
J: TRBJ1-5; size: -; V: TRBV5-5; D: -; DNA: TGTGCCAGCAACCCGGCGGGGGGTTATCAGCCCCAGCATTTT; CDR3: CASNPAGGYQPQHF
J: TRBJ1-6; size: -; V: TRBV27; D: -; DNA: TGTGCCAGCAGTCAAATGAGGGGGAGAGGTTCACCCCTCCACTTT; CDR3: CASSQMRGRGSPLHF
J: TRBJ1-1; size: -; V: TRBV25-1; D: TRBD1; DNA: TGTGCCAGCAGTGATCCCGGACAGGGCGACACTGAAGCTTTCTTT; CDR3: CASSDPGQGDTEAFF
J: TRBJ2-5; size: -; V: TRBV6-6; D: -; DNA: TGTGCCAGCAGTTACTCGATAGGAACAGGGCAGGGAGGGGAGACCCAGTACTTC; CDR3: CASSYSIGTGQGGETQYF
J: TRBJ1-2; size: -; V: TRBV5-4; D: -; DNA: TGTGCCAGCAGCCCTGGGGGGGAGAACTATAGCTACACCTTC; CDR3: CASSPGGENYSYTF
J: TRBJ2-5; size: few; V: TRBV28; D: -; DNA: TGTGCCTGGGGGGCAGGGCAACATCAAGAGACCCAGTACTTC; CDR3: CAWGAGQHQETQYF
J: TRBJ2-7; size: -; V: TRBV19; D: TRBD1; DNA: TGTGCCAGTAGTATCTCGGTCAGGGGGCCCTACGAGCAGTACTTC; CDR3: CASSISVRGPYEQYF
J: TRBJ2-2; size: -; V: TRBV27; D: -; DNA: TGTGCCAGCAGTTTGGTCGGAGACTTCGGGGAGCTGTTTTTT; CDR3: CASSLVGDFGELFF
J: TRBJ1-2; size: -; V: TRBV12-3/TRBV12-4; D: TRBD1; DNA: TGTGCCAGCAGTTTTGTAGGGGGCGATGGCTATGGCTACACCTTC; CDR3: CASSFVGGDGYGYTF
J: TRBJ2-7; size: -; V: TRBV12-5; D: -; DNA: TGTGCTAGTGGTTTGGTCACCCGGGACAATACCCACCTTAGGACCTACGAGCAGTACTTC; CDR3: CASGLVTRDNTHLRTYEQYF